This T cell receptor (beta chain) emerged from a study of T cell responses to AZD1222 COVID-19 vaccine. Study-wide results and caveats: A rise in Spike-specific TCR breadth and depth followed two AZD1222 doses. Possibly, clonal diversity was underestimated; donors were largely white British and included more females. Of the AZD1222 recipients, only six or seven were seropositive at baseline.

Trimming left V 1 base short and J 4 bases short, with 5 bases between. Germline values: CDR1 LGHDT, CDR2 YNNKEL (reference sequence). This CDR3 region has 12 residues. The assay was immunoSEQ multiplex PCR, and TCRdb's table has in-frame clones only and misses some. This table holds 140,000 to 150,000 clones, roughly 89% found once. This clone was detected only once. Its antigen is undetermined. The sample carries other DNA sequences with the same CDR3. The material was peripheral blood, obtained on day 0 of AZD1222 vaccination. This sequence joins TRBV3-1 (or the pseudogene TRBV3-2) and TRBJ2-7, with D hard to call. The receptor was derived from an adult in good health. CDR3 protein: CASSQVGYEQYF. In DNA form, the CDR3 reads TGTGCCAGCAGCCAAGTGGGTTACGAGCAGTACTTC.